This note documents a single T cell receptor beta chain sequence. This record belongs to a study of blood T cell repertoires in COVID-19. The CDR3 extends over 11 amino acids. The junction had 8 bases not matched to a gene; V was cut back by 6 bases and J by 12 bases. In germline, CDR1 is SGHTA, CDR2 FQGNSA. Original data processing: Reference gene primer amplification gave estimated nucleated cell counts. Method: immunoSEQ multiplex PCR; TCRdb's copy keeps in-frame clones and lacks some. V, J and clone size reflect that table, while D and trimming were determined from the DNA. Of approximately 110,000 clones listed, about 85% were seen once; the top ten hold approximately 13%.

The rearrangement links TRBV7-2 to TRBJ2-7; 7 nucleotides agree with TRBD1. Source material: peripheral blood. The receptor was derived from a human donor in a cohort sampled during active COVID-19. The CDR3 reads CASSPGTAPYF. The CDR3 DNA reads TGTGCCAGCAGTCCCGGGACAGCCCCGTACTTC.